Below are 26 T cell receptor beta chains sequenced from a single sample in a study of patients and donors after allogeneic stem cell transplantation. In TCRdb, the RT-PCR reads were re-called with MiXCR into one record per CDR3 protein. This sample yields 800,000 to 1,000,000 distinct CDR3 sequences, of which approximately 19% are seen a single time; 6% belongs to the top ten. Sample: blood, either unsorted or a sorted T cell fraction (not recorded which). The receptors here all came from a human donor who was either an allogeneic HSCT recipient or a stem cell or donor lymphocyte infusion donor (not recorded which). It is not recorded whose cells these are; they may come from a transplant donor.

This clonotype was recorded many times. The chain links TRBV4-2 to TRBJ1-5; TRBD1 matches at 11 bases. There are 14 residues in the CDR3. CDR1 and CDR2 (germline): LGHNA, YNFKEQ. J was trimmed by 6 bases and V by 4 bases; bases with no gene match: 2. CDR3 sequence (DNA): TGTGCCAGCAGCCGGACAGGGGGCGGTCAGCCCCAGCATTTT. Encoded protein: CASSRTGGGQPQHF.

The chain couples TRBV6-1 to TRBJ2-4; D may correspond to TRBD1 or TRBD2 (5 bases each). Germline lookup yields CDR1 MNHNS and CDR2 SASEGT. The V end was cut by 5 bases, the J end by 5 bases, with 13 bases between. This CDR3 contains 14 residues. CDR3 DNA sequence: TGTGCCAGCAGTCTAGGGGACCGGCAAAACATTCAGTACTTC. Translated: CASSLGDRQNIQYF.

This clonotype appeared many times. This chain joins TRBV24-1 and TRBJ1-2; 7 bases fit TRBD1. Germline V lookup: CDR1 KGHDR, CDR2 SFDVKD. V lost 3 bases, J lost 4 bases, and 7 bases stayed unmatched. This CDR3 contains 15 residues. In DNA form, the CDR3 reads TGTGCCACCAGTGATGCCGCAGGGGGTTCCTATGGCTACACCTTC. Its protein is CATSDAAGGSYGYTF.

This clonotype was detected only a few times. V gene TRBV2 combines with J gene TRBJ2-1; TRBD2 matches at 8 bases. Looked up from germline, CDR1 is SNHLY and CDR2 is FYNNEI. With V trimmed by 6 bases and J by 3 bases, 7 bases remained unmatched. This CDR3 has 15 amino acids. CDR3 in DNA: TGTGCCAGCAGATTAACTAGCGGAAACTACAATGAGCAGTTCTTC. Amino acids: CASRLTSGNYNEQFF.

V gene TRBV3-1 combines with J gene TRBJ2-1, with 7 positions matching TRBD2. This CDR3 comprises 13 residues. Germline CDR1 and CDR2: LGHDT and YNNKEL (reference sequence). With 4 bases clipped from V and 11 bases from J, the junction kept 8 bases outside the gene matches. The CDR3 sequence: CASSPSPAGQQFF. The CDR3 region has the DNA TGTGCCAGCAGCCCGAGCCCAGCGGGACAGCAGTTCTTC.

This clonotype was observed a handful of times. The chain has TRBV24-1 and TRBJ2-5, with 9 bases that match TRBD1. This CDR3 region has 17 residues. CDR1 is KGHDR, CDR2 SFDVKD, per germline. V was pared by 4 bases and J by 2 bases, with 10 bases of the junction left unmatched. DNA for the CDR3: TGTGCCACCAGTGACCCCGGGACAGGGCTGGGACAAGAGACCCAGTACTTC. It codes for CATSDPGTGLGQETQYF.

The V gene is TRBV12-3 or TRBV12-4, the J gene TRBJ2-7; 11 nucleotides agree with TRBD1. Trimming took 6 bases from V and 3 from J; bases not matched to a gene: 4. The CDR3 spans 14 residues. In DNA form, the CDR3 reads TGTGCCAGCAGGCGTGGGACAGGGGGCTACGAGCAGTACTTC. It translates to CASRRGTGGYEQYF.

The gene calls are TRBV27 and TRBJ2-5; 7 bases are a match to TRBD1. Germline-derived CDR1 and CDR2 are MNHEY and SMNVEV (reference sequence). V lost 5 bases and J lost 2; bases outside the gene matches: 14. There are 17 residues in the CDR3. CDR3 sequence (DNA): TGTGCCAGCAGTGGGGCAAGGGGGCGGATTAATCAAGAGACCCAGTACTTC. It encodes CASSGARGRINQETQYF.

This clonotype was picked up a small number of times. V usage is TRBV12-3 or TRBV12-4 and J usage is TRBJ2-7; weak D call: TRBD1 (6 bases). The V end was cut by 1 base, the J end by 1 base, with 11 bases between. CDR3 length: 15 residues. The CDR3 bases are TGTGCCAGCAGTTTAGTGGACGGACAGTCCTACGAGCAGTACTTC. Translation: CASSLVDGQSYEQYF.

A few counts support this clonotype. This chain links TRBV20-1 with TRBJ2-5; D might be TRBD2 (6 bases). Trimming removed 5 bases from V and 4 bases from J, with 14 bases in between. CDR3 length equals 13 residues. Germline V gene data show CDR1 as DFQATT and CDR2 as SNEGSKA (reference sequence). The CDR3 DNA sequence: TGCAGTGCTTTGACCCTGGGGGGAGAGACCCAGTACTTC. It is translated as CSALTLGGETQYF.

The chain employs TRBV6-5 and TRBJ2-7; 13 bases align to TRBD2. The CDR3 spans 16 residues. Germline lookup yields CDR1 MNHEY and CDR2 SVGAGI. J lost 4 bases, V lost 0 bases, and 3 bases had no gene match. The CDR3 bases are TGTGCCAGCAGTTACTCCAAGACTAGCGGGAGGTACGAGCAGTACTTC. Protein product: CASSYSKTSGRYEQYF.

The CDR3: CASRAGTINEQFF. The CDR3 bases are TGCGCCAGCAGGGCCGGGACTATCAATGAGCAGTTCTTC. The rearrangement uses TRBV5-1 and TRBJ2-1; TRBD2 aligns across 7 bases. In germline, CDR1 is SGHRS, CDR2 YFSETQ. V trimming: 5 bases; J trimming: 6 bases; junction bases outside the gene matches: 5. CDR3 length: 13 amino acids.

This clonotype was detected only a few times. The chain links TRBV7-9 to TRBJ1-6, with D tentatively TRBD1 (5 bases). This CDR3 comprises 15 residues. Trimming left V 2 bases short and J 6 bases short, with 11 bases between. Germline V lookup: CDR1 SEHNR, CDR2 FQNEAQ (reference sequence). This chain's CDR3 is CASSLRDHFNSPLHF. The DNA for the CDR3 is TGTGCCAGCAGCTTACGGGACCATTTTAATTCACCCCTCCACTTT.

The chain couples TRBV6-5 to TRBJ1-1; 7 nucleotides match TRBD1. This CDR3 is 15 amino acids long. With V trimmed by 4 bases and J by 4 bases, 9 bases remained unmatched. Per germline, CDR1 MNHEY and CDR2 SVGAGI. Written as DNA, the CDR3 is TGTGCCAGCAGTTCAACGACAGGGAGTCGCACTGAAGCTTTCTTT. As protein: CASSSTTGSRTEAFF.

V usage is TRBV5-5 and J usage is TRBJ2-4, with D possibly TRBD1 on 6 matching bases. V shed 3 bases and J shed 7 bases, with 17 bases lying between them. The CDR3 is made up of 15 amino acids. The germline CDR1 and CDR2 sequences are SGHKS and YYEKEE (reference sequence). CDR3 bases: TGTGCCAGCAGCTCTGGCCCCTCCCAGGGGAACATTCAGTACTTC. The encoded protein is CASSSGPSQGNIQYF.

The rearrangement links TRBV7-2 to TRBJ2-1; 13 bases match TRBD2. V shed 5 bases and J 7 bases; nucleotides not matched to a gene: 8. The length of the CDR3 is 16 residues. Germline V gives CDR1 SGHTA, CDR2 FQGNSA. CDR3 sequence: CASSELAGGPRNEQFF. CDR3 coding DNA: TGTGCCAGCAGCGAACTAGCGGGGGGGCCACGGAATGAGCAGTTCTTC.

This chain joins TRBV24-1 and TRBJ2-1, with a weak D call TRBD1 (5 bases). Germline values: CDR1 KGHDR, CDR2 SFDVKD. The CDR3 spans 17 residues. The V end was cut by 4 bases, the J end by 0 bases, with 15 bases between. Here the CDR3 DNA reads TGTGCCACCAGTGAGGGGCGGTCGCCTCTCTCCTACAATGAGCAGTTCTTC. This codes for CATSEGRSPLSYNEQFF.

This rearrangement joins TRBV6-4 to TRBJ2-1, with 7 bases matching TRBD2. CDR3 size: 15 residues. Germline V gene sequence: CDR1 MRHNA, CDR2 SNTAGT. V dropped 2 bases and J dropped 5; count of bases not matched to a gene: 6. CDR3 sequence: CASSDAPGRDNEQFF. The CDR3 DNA reads as TGTGCCAGCAGTGACGCCCCGGGGAGGGACAATGAGCAGTTCTTC.

This clonotype was seen a few times. The chain carries TRBV20-1 and TRBJ2-5; possibly TRBD2 for D (7 bases). The V end was cut by 2 bases, the J end by 4 bases, with 20 bases between. CDR1 and CDR2 from the germline V gene are DFQATT and SNEGSKA (reference sequence). CDR3 length: 16 residues. CDR3 bases: TGCAGTGCTAGAAGGGGGGGTGTAGGACCCAGAGAGACCCAGTACTTC. This sequence encodes CSARRGGVGPRETQYF.

The chain employs TRBV27 and TRBJ2-7, with D perhaps being TRBD1 or TRBD2 (5 bases each). The CDR3 spans 13 residues. CDR1 MNHEY and CDR2 SMNVEV come from the germline V gene (reference sequence). Trimming removed 3 bases from V and 5 bases from J, with 11 bases in between. The CDR3 DNA reads TGTGCCAGCAGTTTCAATAGGGACCACGAGCAGTACTTC. Translating gives CASSFNRDHEQYF.

The table lists this clonotype with many counts. This rearrangement joins TRBV4-3 to TRBJ2-1, with D possibly matching TRBD1 (6 bases). The CDR3 covers 16 residues. In germline, CDR1 is LGHNA, CDR2 YSLEER. The V end was cut by 0 bases, the J end by 0 bases, with 9 bases between. The CDR3, as DNA: TGCGCCAGCAGCCAAGAAATCAGGGGCTCCTACAATGAGCAGTTCTTC. Its protein product is CASSQEIRGSYNEQFF.

This rearrangement joins TRBV5-1 to TRBJ2-5, with 8 bases lining up with TRBD1. CDR1 SGHRS and CDR2 YFSETQ come from the germline V gene. V dropped 5 bases and J dropped 7; count of bases not matched to a gene: 7. The CDR3 is made up of 13 amino acids. The CDR3 spells CASSEGQVGTQYF. Here the CDR3 DNA reads TGCGCCAGCAGTGAGGGACAGGTGGGGACCCAGTACTTC.

V gene TRBV3-1 combines with J gene TRBJ1-3; D not certain. With 4 bases removed from V and 2 bases from J, the gap between germline ends came to 12 bases. In germline, CDR1 is LGHDT, CDR2 YNNKEL (reference sequence). This CDR3 is 15 amino acids long. The DNA of the CDR3 is TGTGCCAGCAGCCCCACCCACGGGACTGGAAACACCATATATTTT. It codes for CASSPTHGTGNTIYF.

This clonotype has only a few counts. This chain links TRBV9 with TRBJ2-1, with 8 bases that match TRBD2. The CDR3 consists of 14 residues. Germline-derived CDR1 and CDR2 are SGDLS and YYNGEE. Trimming took 3 bases from V and 6 from J; bases not matched to a gene: 5. CDR3 DNA sequence: TGTGCCAGCAGCGCGGGGGGGAACAGCAATGAGCAGTTCTTC. It specifies CASSAGGNSNEQFF.

There are a few counts of this clonotype. The chain uses TRBV7-9 and TRBJ1-2; D gene ambiguous. Germline CDR1 SEHNR, CDR2 FQNEAQ (reference sequence). V was cut by 1 base and J by 8 bases, with 23 bases left in between. CDR3 size: 17 residues. CDR3 residues: CASSLVAGLPESIGYTF. The CDR3 DNA sequence: TGTGCCAGCAGCTTAGTAGCCGGTTTACCCGAGAGTATCGGCTACACCTTC.

Only one count was recorded for this clonotype. J is TRBJ2-5 and V is TRBV7-8, with 14 bases identical to TRBD2. Trimming took 4 bases from V and 5 from J; bases not matched to a gene: 9. The CDR3 runs 17 residues. CDR1 and CDR2 (germline): SGHVS, FQNEAQ. The CDR3 region is CASSSRLAGGPMETQYF. CDR3 in DNA: TGTGCCAGCAGCTCAAGACTAGCGGGAGGGCCAATGGAGACCCAGTACTTC.